This is a list of T cell receptor beta chains from one sample in a study of blood T cell repertoires in COVID-19. Sequenced by immunoSEQ multiplex PCR; TCRdb stores in-frame clones only, minus some. This sample has roughly 150,000 clones; approximately 80% occur once, and the top ten carry 6.2%. The material sequenced was PBMCs or T cells enriched from blood (not recorded which). The origin of the receptors is a woman aged 40 to 49 who had recovered from COVID-19. The CDR3 runs from the conserved cysteine through the conserved F or W. The order of the fields is J gene, D gene, V gene, clone size, CDR3 protein, CDR3 DNA. A D gene is named only where the DNA matches it firmly. Some rows have no size entry. The others give once, few or many, or a class for an expanded clone.

TRBJ2-7	-	TRBV5-6	-	CASSALLASLYEQYF	TGTGCCAGCAGCGCGCTCCTAGCCTCGCTTTACGAGCAGTACTTC
TRBJ2-1	TRBD1	TRBV13	-	CASSLGHRGYNEQFF	TGTGCCAGCAGCTTAGGCCACAGGGGGTACAATGAGCAGTTCTTC
TRBJ1-5	-	TRBV21-1	-	CASSNLRDSPGGPQHF	TGTGCCAGCAGCAACCTCCGGGACAGCCCTGGAGGGCCCCAGCATTTT
TRBJ1-5	-	TRBV2	-	CASTKFDGGNQPQHF	TGTGCCAGCACCAAATTCGACGGGGGGAATCAGCCCCAGCATTTT
TRBJ1-1	-	TRBV19	-	CASSMGRGLGDAFF	TGTGCCAGTAGTATGGGCAGGGGCCTTGGGGATGCTTTCTTT
TRBJ2-7	-	TRBV14	-	CASSQRTSTGMAYEQYF	TGTGCCAGCAGCCAAAGGACAAGCACAGGGATGGCCTACGAGCAGTACTTC
TRBJ2-7	-	TRBV7-9	once	CASSLTDTAIVHEQYF	TGTGCCAGCAGCTTAACAGACACCGCCATAGTCCACGAGCAGTACTTC
TRBJ2-4	-	TRBV7-9	-	CASSSRGTQRF	TGTGCCAGCAGCTCCCGCGGGACGCAGCGCTTC
TRBJ1-2	TRBD1	TRBV30	-	CAWNLQGAIYTF	TGTGCCTGGAACCTACAGGGGGCCATCTACACCTTC
TRBJ1-1	-	TRBV15	-	CATRGGRTEAFF	TGTGCCACCAGAGGTGGGAGGACTGAAGCTTTCTTT
TRBJ2-5	TRBD2	TRBV10-3	-	CAISGLADGETQYF	TGTGCCATCAGTGGACTAGCCGATGGGGAGACCCAGTACTTC
TRBJ2-1	TRBD2	TRBV27	-	CASSYSGSGYNEQFF	TGTGCCAGCAGTTATAGCGGGAGTGGTTACAATGAGCAGTTCTTC
TRBJ1-2	-	TRBV30	-	CAWVPGATNYGYTF	TGTGCCTGGGTTCCAGGGGCGACTAACTATGGCTACACCTTC
TRBJ2-5	-	TRBV2	-	CASGRETEETQYF	TGTGCCAGCGGAAGAGAGACAGAGGAGACCCAGTACTTC
TRBJ2-3	TRBD2	TRBV30	-	CAWTLVAGGRGDTQYF	TGTGCCTGGACCTTGGTTGCGGGAGGTCGCGGAGATACGCAGTATTTT
TRBJ2-3	TRBD2	TRBV5-1	-	CASSLTSGGVLPDTQYF	TGCGCCAGCAGCTTAACTAGCGGGGGGGTTCTCCCAGATACGCAGTATTTT
TRBJ1-2	TRBD1	TRBV6-5	-	CASSYSRTGNYGYTF	TGTGCCAGCAGTTACTCGAGGACAGGGAACTATGGCTACACCTTC
TRBJ1-2	TRBD1	TRBV5-6	-	CASSSTWTGYGYTF	TGTGCCAGCAGCTCCACATGGACAGGCTATGGCTACACCTTC
TRBJ1-4	-	TRBV5-1	-	CASSLQGAATNEKLFF	TGCGCCAGCAGCTTACAGGGTGCAGCAACTAATGAAAAACTGTTTTTT
TRBJ1-5	-	TRBV6-2/TRBV6-3	-	CASSQAGDQHF	TGTGCCAGCAGTCAAGCCGGGGACCAGCATTTT
TRBJ2-2	-	TRBV9	-	CASSVADGGMRTGELFF	TGTGCCAGCAGCGTAGCGGATGGGGGGATGCGCACCGGGGAGCTGTTTTTT
TRBJ2-1	-	TRBV11-2	-	CASSLQLAVNEQFF	TGTGCCAGCAGCTTACAGTTAGCGGTGAATGAGCAGTTCTTC
TRBJ1-5	TRBD1	TRBV19	-	CASSSDRGNQPQHF	TGTGCCAGTAGTAGCGACAGGGGCAATCAGCCCCAGCATTTT
TRBJ1-2	TRBD1	TRBV5-1	-	CASSPGRDRVSGYTF	TGCGCCAGCAGCCCCGGGCGGGACAGGGTTAGTGGCTACACCTTC
TRBJ1-5	-	TRBV3-1/TRBV3-2	-	CASSPGGNQPQHF	TGTGCCAGCAGCCCCGGCGGGAATCAGCCCCAGCATTTT
TRBJ1-6	-	TRBV2	-	CASSEGVGARGHF	TGTGCCAGCAGTGAAGGGGTAGGCGCCCGCGGCCACTTT
TRBJ2-5	TRBD2	TRBV7-3	-	CASSLTAGAHETQYF	TGTGCCAGCAGCTTGACAGCGGGGGCCCATGAGACCCAGTACTTC
TRBJ1-1	-	TRBV4-1	-	CASRAMNTEAFF	TGCGCCAGCAGGGCCATGAACACTGAAGCTTTCTTT
TRBJ1-1	-	TRBV6-5	-	CASSHRGTEAFF	TGTGCCAGCAGCCATAGGGGGACTGAAGCTTTCTTT
TRBJ2-5	TRBD2	TRBV6-5	-	CASSYMGGGDQETQYF	TGTGCCAGCAGTTACATGGGCGGGGGGGATCAAGAGACCCAGTACTTC
TRBJ2-6	-	TRBV19	-	CASSTTETHSGANVLTF	TGTGCCAGTAGTACGACAGAAACCCACTCTGGGGCCAACGTCCTGACTTTC
TRBJ2-3	TRBD2	TRBV30	once	CAWNSGESDTQYF	TGTGCCTGGAACAGCGGGGAGTCAGATACGCAGTATTTT
TRBJ2-1	-	TRBV20-1	-	CSAHVAVEQFF	TGCAGTGCCCACGTAGCGGTCGAGCAGTTCTTC
TRBJ1-6	-	TRBV30	-	CAWRDSSSPLHF	TGTGCCTGGAGAGACAGCTCTTCACCCCTCCACTTT
TRBJ1-5	-	TRBV4-1	-	CASSQPRGGSNQPQHF	TGCGCCAGCAGCCAGCCTCGGGGGGGTAGCAATCAGCCCCAGCATTTT
TRBJ1-5	-	TRBV6-5	-	CASSPQAHSNQPQHF	TGTGCCAGCAGTCCGCAGGCCCACAGCAATCAGCCCCAGCATTTT
TRBJ2-3	TRBD2	TRBV11-2	few	CASSMGLGGADTQYF	TGTGCCAGCAGCATGGGACTAGGAGGCGCAGATACGCAGTATTTT
TRBJ2-2	-	TRBV9	-	CASSVLLEAGELFF	TGTGCCAGCAGCGTATTACTAGAGGCCGGGGAGCTGTTTTTT
TRBJ1-1	-	TRBV28	-	CASRARVIGSEAFF	TGTGCCAGCAGAGCACGGGTCATAGGTTCTGAAGCTTTCTTT
TRBJ1-2	-	TRBV6-2/TRBV6-3	-	CASSYVYPRENNYGYTF	TGTGCCAGCAGTTACGTTTATCCCAGGGAAAATAACTATGGCTACACCTTC
TRBJ1-5	-	TRBV12-3/TRBV12-4	-	CASSLPGSQPQHF	TGTGCCAGCAGTTTACCGGGAAGTCAGCCCCAGCATTTT
TRBJ1-2	TRBD1	TRBV14	-	CASSLLGDRVGYTF	TGTGCCAGCAGCCTCCTGGGGGACAGGGTTGGCTACACCTTC
TRBJ2-7	TRBD1	TRBV11-2	-	CASSRVTGGLYEQYF	TGTGCCAGCAGCAGAGTTACAGGGGGCTTGTACGAGCAGTACTTC
TRBJ1-1	-	TRBV7-9	-	CASSPGGHMNTEAFF	TGTGCCAGCAGCCCGGGTGGACATATGAACACTGAAGCTTTCTTT
TRBJ1-4	-	TRBV7-9	-	CASSLTVGGHEKLFF	TGTGCCAGCAGCTTAACGGTCGGGGGTCATGAAAAACTGTTTTTT
TRBJ1-4	-	TRBV20-1	-	CSASAQEKLFF	TGCAGTGCTAGTGCACAGGAAAAACTGTTTTTT
TRBJ1-4	TRBD1	TRBV19	-	CASSIVGTGGEKLFF	TGTGCCAGTAGTATAGTCGGCACAGGGGGTGAAAAACTGTTTTTT
TRBJ1-2	-	TRBV12-3/TRBV12-4	-	CASSLGQGWGYTF	TGTGCCAGCAGTTTGGGGCAGGGTTGGGGCTACACCTTC
TRBJ2-2	-	TRBV4-1	-	CASSLYAGGSGTGELFF	TGCGCCAGCAGCCTATACGCTGGAGGGTCGGGTACCGGGGAGCTGTTTTTT
TRBJ1-4	TRBD1	TRBV7-7	few	CASSQGQGINEKLFF	TGTGCCAGCAGCCAGGGACAGGGTATTAATGAAAAACTGTTTTTT
TRBJ1-5	-	TRBV19	-	CASSTVRYSNQPQHF	TGTGCCAGTAGTACCGTCCGGTATAGCAATCAGCCCCAGCATTTT
TRBJ1-6	-	TRBV30	-	CAWRSSYNSPLHF	TGTGCCTGGAGGAGCTCCTATAATTCACCCCTCCACTTT
TRBJ2-2	TRBD2	TRBV4-1	once	CASSHRLAAGELFF	TGCGCCAGCAGCCACCGACTAGCTGCTGGGGAGCTGTTTTTT